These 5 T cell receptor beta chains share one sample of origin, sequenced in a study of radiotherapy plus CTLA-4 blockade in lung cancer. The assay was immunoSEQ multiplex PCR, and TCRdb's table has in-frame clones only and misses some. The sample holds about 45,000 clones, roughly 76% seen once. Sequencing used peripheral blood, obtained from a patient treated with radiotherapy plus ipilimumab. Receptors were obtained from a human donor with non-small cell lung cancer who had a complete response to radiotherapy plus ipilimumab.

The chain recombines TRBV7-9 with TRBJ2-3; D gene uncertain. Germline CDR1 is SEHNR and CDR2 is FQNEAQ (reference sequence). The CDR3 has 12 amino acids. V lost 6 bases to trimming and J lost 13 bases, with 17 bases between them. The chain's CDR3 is CASSSDPSREYF. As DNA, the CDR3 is TGTGCCAGCAGTTCCGATCCGTCTCGCGAGTATTTT.

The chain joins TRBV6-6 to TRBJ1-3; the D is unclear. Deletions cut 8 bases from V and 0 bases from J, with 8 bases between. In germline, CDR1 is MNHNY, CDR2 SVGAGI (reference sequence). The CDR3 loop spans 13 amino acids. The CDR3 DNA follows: TGTGCCAGCGGACTCAGCTCTGGAAACACCATATATTTT. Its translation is CASGLSSGNTIYF.

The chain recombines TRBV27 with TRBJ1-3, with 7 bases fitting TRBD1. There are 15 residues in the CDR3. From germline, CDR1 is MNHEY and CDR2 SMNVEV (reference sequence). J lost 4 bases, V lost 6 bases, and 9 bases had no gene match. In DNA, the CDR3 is TGTGCCAGCAGCAAATTTCGGGACAGCGGAAACACCATATATTTT. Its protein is CASSKFRDSGNTIYF.

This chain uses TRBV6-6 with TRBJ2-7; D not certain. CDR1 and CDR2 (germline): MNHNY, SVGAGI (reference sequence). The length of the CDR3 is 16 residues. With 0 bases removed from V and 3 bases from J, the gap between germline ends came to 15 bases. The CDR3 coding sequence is TGTGCCAGCAGTTACTCGAGTGTGCAGGTGGACTACGAGCAGTACTTC. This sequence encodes CASSYSSVQVDYEQYF.

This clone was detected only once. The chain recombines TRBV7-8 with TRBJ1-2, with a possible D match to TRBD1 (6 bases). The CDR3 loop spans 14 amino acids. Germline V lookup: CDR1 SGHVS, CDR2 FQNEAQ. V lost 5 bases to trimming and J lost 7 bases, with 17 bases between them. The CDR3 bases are TGTGCCAGCAGCGTAGGCACCCCCAGGGGTGGCTACACCTTC. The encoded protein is CASSVGTPRGGYTF.